The 5 T cell receptor beta chains listed next were all sequenced from one sample in a study of blood T cell repertoires in COVID-19. TCRdb's copy holds only in-frame clones and misses some; the assay was immunoSEQ multiplex PCR. This repertoire shows around 140,000 clones, approximately 85% found once; its top ten account for 2.6%. The sequencing input was peripheral blood. These receptors were taken from a human donor with acute or convalescent COVID-19. The donor label of this sample is uncertain.

The chain couples TRBV28 to TRBJ1-5; the D gene is possibly TRBD1 (5 bases). The V gene's germline CDR1 is MDHEN and CDR2 SYDVKM. The CDR3 is made up of 13 amino acids. The V gene lost 5 bases and the J gene lost 7 bases, with 12 bases spanning the gap. The CDR3, as DNA: TGTGCCAGCAGTACAGATTCAGGGCAGCCCCAGCATTTT. Amino acid sequence: CASSTDSGQPQHF.

The chain employs TRBV19 and TRBJ2-7; D is perhaps TRBD1 (5 bases). The germline V gene has CDR1 LNHDA and CDR2 SQIVND (reference sequence). The CDR3 is 13 amino acids. Trimming shortened V by 3 bases and J by 4 bases, and 10 bases separated the two germline ends. CDR3 DNA sequence: TGTGCCAGTAGTATTACAGGCTTGTACGAGCAGTACGTC. Protein: CASSITGLYEQYV.

The V and J genes are TRBV9 and TRBJ2-5, with D perhaps matching TRBD1 (7 bases). The CDR3 consists of 14 residues. V lost 3 bases and J lost 5, with 14 bases in between. Germline V gives CDR1 SGDLS, CDR2 YYNGEE. The CDR3 sequence: CASSGNRGGETQYF. The CDR3 DNA follows: TGTGCCAGCAGCGGCAACAGGGGAGGCGAGACCCAGTACTTC. Full variable domain (remainder filled in from reference TRBV9 and TRBJ2-5): DSGVTQTPKHLITATGQRVTLRCSPRSGDLSVYWYQQSLDQGLQFLIQYYNGEERAKGNILERFSAQQFPDLHSELNLSSLELGDSALYFCASSGNRGGETQYFGPGTRLLVL.

A few counts support this clone. V usage is TRBV5-1 and J usage is TRBJ2-2, with 9 nucleotides matching TRBD1. The length of the CDR3 is 15 residues. Per germline, CDR1 SGHRS and CDR2 YFSETQ. J lost 1 base, V lost 6 bases, and 4 bases had no gene match. The CDR3 reads CASIPGQGNTGELFF. CDR3 DNA: TGCGCCAGCATTCCGGGACAGGGGAACACCGGGGAGCTGTTTTTT.

V gene TRBV7-9 combines with J gene TRBJ2-7, with D perhaps matching TRBD1 (5 bases). V lost 4 bases and J lost 4, with 8 bases in between. From germline, CDR1 is SEHNR and CDR2 FQNEAQ (reference sequence). The CDR3 consists of 12 residues. The CDR3 protein is CASSSTGYEQYF. As DNA, the CDR3 is TGTGCCAGCAGCTCCACAGGATACGAGCAGTACTTC.